The 28 T cell receptor beta chains below were found in one sample sequenced in a study of a mutant IDH1 vaccine in newly diagnosed glioma. Documented time point: week 47, end of study. The vaccine gave 300 ug of a 20-mer mutant IDH1 peptide subcutaneously per dose. Antigens of these TCRs are unknown. Produced via immunoSEQ multiplex PCR; TCRdb's table is partial and in-frame only. Of some 32,000 clones in the sample, 89% were seen once. The material sequenced was PBMCs, taken from a glioma patient whose treatment included an IDH1 peptide vaccine. The receptors were sampled from a man aged 40-49 years with glioma.

V gene TRBV6-6 combines with J gene TRBJ1-5; the match to TRBD1 covers 8 bases. Germline lookup yields CDR1 MNHNY and CDR2 SVGAGI (reference sequence). The CDR3 contains 14 residues. Losses at the gene ends were 6 bases for V and 7 bases for J; bases not matched to a gene: 8. The CDR3 bases are TGTGCCAGCAGAAAAGGACAGGGAGGGCAGCCCCAGCATTTT. Translated, it gives CASRKGQGGQPQHF.

The chain joins TRBV19 to TRBJ2-5; TRBD1 matches 7 bases. The CDR3 runs 15 residues. The germline CDR1 and CDR2 sequences are LNHDA and SQIVND (reference sequence). The J segment lost 4 bases and the V segment lost 6 bases, leaving 11 bases of the junction unmatched. The CDR3 reads CASRSDRESRETQYF. The DNA of the CDR3 is TGTGCCAGTAGGAGCGACAGGGAAAGTAGAGAGACCCAGTACTTC.

This chain uses TRBV6-5 with TRBJ1-1, with D possibly TRBD1 on 5 matching bases. CDR3 length: 13 amino acids. Trimming removed 6 bases at V and 5 bases at J, with 13 bases between. Germline V lookup: CDR1 MNHEY, CDR2 SVGAGI. CDR3 in amino acids: CASSNGGLTEAFF. The CDR3 coding sequence is TGTGCCAGCAGCAACGGGGGGTTGACTGAAGCTTTCTTT.

This chain connects TRBV7-8 to TRBJ1-2; the D gene is possibly TRBD1 (6 bases). CDR3 size: 16 residues. Trimming shortened V by 0 bases and J by 0 bases, and 11 bases separated the two germline ends. CDR1 SGHVS and CDR2 FQNEAQ come from the germline V gene. The CDR3 is CASSLAPDSPNYGYTF. The DNA for the CDR3 is TGTGCCAGCAGCTTAGCACCGGACAGCCCTAACTATGGCTACACCTTC.

J is TRBJ1-5 and V is TRBV27; 7 bases align to TRBD1. CDR3 size: 16 residues. Germline V gives CDR1 MNHEY, CDR2 SMNVEV (reference sequence). J lost 2 bases, V lost 7 bases, and 11 bases had no gene match. The CDR3 region is CASKPHTGDGNQPQHF. CDR3 nucleotide sequence: TGTGCCAGCAAGCCGCATACAGGGGATGGCAATCAGCCCCAGCATTTT.

The gene calls are TRBV4-1 and TRBJ1-5, with D uncertain. The CDR3 has 14 amino acids. Germline V gives CDR1 MGHRA, CDR2 YSYEKL. The V gene lost 1 base and the J gene lost 5 bases, with 9 bases spanning the gap. This CDR3 reads CASSQGDGYQPQHF. The DNA for the CDR3 is TGCGCCAGCAGCCAAGGCGACGGCTATCAGCCCCAGCATTTT.

The J gene is TRBJ1-3, the V gene TRBV5-1, with D possibly matching TRBD1 (6 bases). Germline V gives CDR1 SGHRS, CDR2 YFSETQ. V gave up 7 bases and J gave up 0 bases, with 17 bases separating them. The CDR3 is made up of 16 amino acids. This chain's CDR3 is CASSRGIMSSGNTIYF. In DNA form, the CDR3 reads TGCGCCAGCTCCAGGGGCATCATGAGCTCTGGAAACACCATATATTTT.

V gene TRBV5-1 combines with J gene TRBJ1-1, with TRBD1 as a possible D gene (6 bases). V lost 3 bases and J 4 bases, leaving 10 bases between the germline ends. The length of the CDR3 is 13 residues. Germline CDR1 reads SGHRS; CDR2 reads YFSETQ. The CDR3 sequence: CASSSGQSTEAFF. For the CDR3, the DNA is TGCGCCAGCAGCTCCGGACAGTCCACTGAAGCTTTCTTT.

This clone was found once. The V and J genes are TRBV9 and TRBJ1-2; D is uncertain. The CDR3 totals 13 residues. Looked up from germline, CDR1 is SGDLS and CDR2 is YYNGEE. The V end lost 7 bases, the J end lost 6 bases, and 16 bases lay between the germline ends. CDR3 protein: CASAFSFLDGYTF. The CDR3, as DNA: TGTGCCAGCGCTTTTTCCTTCCTGGATGGCTACACCTTC.

The CDR3 loop is CASSTQGNYGYTF. The CDR3 DNA reads TGTGCCAGCAGCACCCAGGGGAACTATGGCTACACCTTC. The chain joins TRBV11-2 to TRBJ1-2; weak D call: TRBD1 (6 bases). CDR1 and CDR2 from the germline V gene are SGHAT and FQNNGV. The length of the CDR3 is 13 residues. V lost 5 bases, J lost 2 bases, and 9 bases lay in between.

The J gene is TRBJ1-3, the V gene TRBV6-6; no firm D call. The V gene lost 2 bases and the J gene lost 0 bases, with 11 bases spanning the gap. Germline V gene sequence: CDR1 MNHNY, CDR2 SVGAGI (reference sequence). The length of the CDR3 is 16 residues. The CDR3 loop reads CASSYPTTGSGNTIYF. CDR3 nucleotide sequence: TGTGCCAGCAGTTACCCCACCACCGGCTCTGGAAACACCATATATTTT.

The chain recombines TRBV2 with TRBJ2-3; no clear D. CDR1 SNHLY and CDR2 FYNNEI come from the germline V gene. This CDR3 has 12 amino acids. Trimming took off 3 bases at V and 6 bases at J, with 7 bases between the two ends. The CDR3 is CASSDDADTQYF. The CDR3 coding sequence is TGTGCCAGCAGTGACGACGCTGATACGCAGTATTTT. Drawing the rest from reference TRBV2 and TRBJ2-3, the complete variable domain is EPEVTQTPSHQVTQMGQEVILRCVPISNHLYFYWYRQILGQKVEFLVSFYNNEISEKSEIFDDQFSVERPDGSNFTLKIRSTKLEDSAMYFCASSDDADTQYFGPGTRLTVL.

The chain combines TRBV7-8 with TRBJ1-5; D is unclear. The CDR3 has 15 amino acids. Trimming cost V 5 bases and J 0 bases, with 11 bases left between them. CDR1 and CDR2 (germline): SGHVS, FQNEAQ. The CDR3 region has the DNA TGTGCCAGCAGCCCGAGAGATGATAGCAATCAGCCCCAGCATTTT. The encoded protein is CASSPRDDSNQPQHF.

The V gene is TRBV28, the J gene TRBJ2-1, with a weak D call TRBD1 (6 bases). V lost 7 bases to trimming and J lost 0 bases, with 13 bases between them. The CDR3 consists of 15 residues. The germline gives CDR1 MDHEN, CDR2 SYDVKM. The CDR3 region has the DNA TGTGCCAGCATCACTACAGGGAGCTCCTACAATGAGCAGTTCTTC. Translation: CASITTGSSYNEQFF.

The chain combines TRBV30 with TRBJ1-3; D not resolved. The germline V gene has CDR1 GTSNPN and CDR2 SVGIG (reference sequence). The CDR3 consists of 15 residues. Trimming left V 2 bases short and J 4 bases short, with 15 bases between. CDR3 sequence: CAWSPGVLNGNTIYF. In DNA form, the CDR3 reads TGTGCCTGGAGTCCCGGGGTCCTCAACGGAAACACCATATATTTT.

The V gene is TRBV15, the J gene TRBJ1-2; D is possibly TRBD1 (5 bases). The CDR3 contains 13 residues. In germline, CDR1 is LNHNV, CDR2 YYDKDF (reference sequence). The germline V and J ends were trimmed by 1 base and 8 bases, with 11 bases remaining between them. This chain's CDR3 is CATSRGGVGGYTF. CDR3 DNA: TGTGCCACCAGCAGAGGGGGGGTAGGCGGCTACACCTTC.

J is TRBJ1-1 and V is TRBV6-1; a possible D gene is TRBD1 (5 bases). V was cut by 6 bases and J by 3 bases, with 11 bases left in between. CDR1 MNHNS and CDR2 SASEGT come from the germline V gene. The CDR3 has 13 amino acids. The CDR3 coding sequence is TGTGCCAGCAGCCTACAGGCGTACACTGAAGCTTTCTTT. The encoded protein is CASSLQAYTEAFF.

The chain employs TRBV11-2 and TRBJ2-7; TRBD2 might be the D (6 bases). Looked up from germline, CDR1 is SGHAT and CDR2 is FQNNGV. The CDR3 has 15 residues. The V end lost 4 bases, the J end lost 9 bases, and 22 bases lay between the germline ends. The CDR3 nucleotides read TGTGCCAGCAGCTCGCGGGACTTTCAAGGGTCTGGGCAGTACTTC. It specifies CASSSRDFQGSGQYF.

V gene TRBV5-8 combines with J gene TRBJ1-5; D remains unclear. The CDR3 runs 14 residues. Germline V lookup: CDR1 SGHTS, CDR2 YDEGEE. V lost 0 bases and J lost 7, with 11 bases in between. CDR3 coding DNA: TGTGCCAGCAGCTTGGAAGGAAGTGGGCAGCCCCAGCATTTT. As protein: CASSLEGSGQPQHF.

The chain is built from TRBV2 and TRBJ1-1; 7 positions agree with TRBD1. Germline CDR1 SNHLY, CDR2 FYNNEI. The CDR3 has 13 amino acids. J lost 5 bases, V lost 8 bases, and 8 bases had no gene match. Here the CDR3 reads CASVTQGRTEAFF. For the CDR3, the DNA is TGTGCCAGCGTCACACAGGGGAGGACTGAAGCTTTCTTT.

The V and J genes are TRBV9 and TRBJ2-1; D not certain. Germline V gives CDR1 SGDLS, CDR2 YYNGEE. V lost 2 bases and J 3 bases, leaving 6 bases between the germline ends. The CDR3 covers 13 residues. CDR3 bases: TGTGCCAGCAGCGTTGGAGACTACAATGAGCAGTTCTTC. Its protein product is CASSVGDYNEQFF.

The V call is TRBV6-4, the J call TRBJ2-1; possible D gene TRBD2, 7 bases. Germline CDR1 is MRHNA and CDR2 is SNTAGT. The CDR3 spans 11 residues. V was clipped by 11 bases and J by 6 bases, with 11 bases between them. This CDR3 reads CAEGGPNEQFF. CDR3 nucleotide sequence: TGTGCCGAGGGGGGGCCCAATGAGCAGTTCTTC.

The sample holds one count of this clone. The rearrangement uses TRBV28 and TRBJ1-4; weak D call: TRBD1 (5 bases). Trimming pared 7 bases from V and 8 bases from J, leaving 23 bases between. From germline, CDR1 is MDHEN and CDR2 SYDVKM. This CDR3 contains 16 residues. Here the CDR3 reads CASKTLEFPRDEKLFF. The CDR3 DNA is TGTGCCAGCAAAACTCTCGAATTTCCGAGGGACGAAAAACTGTTTTTT.

This rearrangement joins TRBV4-3 to TRBJ2-1; D may be TRBD2 (5 bases). Germline V gene sequence: CDR1 LGHNA, CDR2 YSLEER. The CDR3 spans 15 residues. Between the trimmed V and J ends, which lost 0 bases and 0 bases, there was a span of 6 bases. The CDR3 sequence: CASSQDTSSYNEQFF. The CDR3 nucleotides are TGCGCCAGCAGCCAAGATACTAGCTCCTACAATGAGCAGTTCTTC.

The sample holds one count of this clone. This CDR3 reads CSARDLYEQYV. The CDR3, as DNA: TGCAGTGCTAGAGATCTTTACGAGCAGTACGTC. The gene calls are TRBV20-1 and TRBJ2-7; D is undetermined. The CDR3 is 11 amino acids. V lost 0 bases to trimming and J lost 4 bases, with 4 bases between them. CDR1 and CDR2 from the germline V gene are DFQATT and SNEGSKA (reference sequence).

This chain joins TRBV5-1 and TRBJ2-5, with a weak D call TRBD2 (6 bases). V lost 4 bases, J lost 1 base, and 14 bases lay in between. Germline loops: CDR1 SGHRS, CDR2 YFSETQ. This CDR3 contains 15 residues. CDR3 DNA: TGCGCCAGCAGCCCTCAACCGGGAGCCCAAGAGACCCAGTACTTC. Translation gives CASSPQPGAQETQYF.

This clone was recorded once. V usage is TRBV28 and J usage is TRBJ1-5; 12 nucleotides line up with TRBD1. Germline CDR1 is MDHEN and CDR2 is SYDVKM. The CDR3 totals 19 residues. Losses at the gene ends were 3 bases for V and 0 bases for J; bases not matched to a gene: 9. For the CDR3, the DNA is TGTGCCAGCAGTTTTTGGGGACAGGGGGCCACAAATAGCAATCAGCCCCAGCATTTT. It yields the protein CASSFWGQGATNSNQPQHF.

The rearrangement uses TRBV4-3 and TRBJ2-3, with unresolved D. V lost 0 bases, J lost 0 bases, and 7 bases lay in between. In germline, CDR1 is LGHNA, CDR2 YSLEER. The CDR3 is 15 residues long. CDR3 DNA: TGCGCCAGCAGCCAAGATACGGCTAGCACAGATACGCAGTATTTT. It specifies CASSQDTASTDTQYF.